This is a list of T cell receptor beta chains from one sample in a study of cytomegalovirus exposure and HLA in healthy donors. Sequenced by immunoSEQ multiplex PCR; TCRdb stores in-frame clones only, minus some. Altogether roughly 100,000 clones are present, approximately 76% being singletons, with the ten largest covering about 5.7%. Material for sequencing was PBMCs. These receptors were taken from a woman aged 18-30 years in good health and CMV-seropositive. Both conserved end residues are part of each CDR3. The order of the fields is clone size, J gene, D gene, V gene, CDR3 protein, CDR3 DNA. D genes are given only for firm matches. Clone size appears in some rows only: once, few, many, or a class for an expanded clone.

clone size: -; J gene: TRBJ2-5; D gene: TRBD2; V gene: TRBV5-4; CDR3 protein: CASSLTSGSVLETQYF; CDR3 DNA: TGTGCCAGCAGCTTGACTAGCGGGAGTGTTCTGGAGACCCAGTACTTC
clone size: -; J gene: TRBJ2-7; D gene: -; V gene: TRBV10-3; CDR3 protein: CAISESSPDEQYF; CDR3 DNA: TGTGCCATCAGTGAGTCGAGCCCGGACGAGCAGTACTTC
clone size: -; J gene: TRBJ1-1; D gene: -; V gene: TRBV5-6; CDR3 protein: CASSYLDRTFTEAFF; CDR3 DNA: TGTGCCAGCAGTTACCTCGACAGGACCTTCACTGAAGCTTTCTTT
clone size: -; J gene: TRBJ2-3; D gene: TRBD2; V gene: TRBV28; CDR3 protein: CASSQPASGTADTQYF; CDR3 DNA: TGTGCCAGCAGCCAGCCCGCTAGCGGGACCGCAGATACGCAGTATTTT
clone size: -; J gene: TRBJ2-7; D gene: -; V gene: TRBV30; CDR3 protein: CAWGGGAFEQYF; CDR3 DNA: TGTGCCTGGGGTGGCGGAGCTTTCGAGCAGTACTTC
clone size: -; J gene: TRBJ2-1; D gene: -; V gene: TRBV29-1; CDR3 protein: CSVQASEGYNEQFF; CDR3 DNA: TGCAGCGTCCAGGCTTCGGAGGGCTACAATGAGCAGTTCTTC
clone size: -; J gene: TRBJ1-1; D gene: -; V gene: TRBV28; CDR3 protein: CASSLLYGESSNTEAFF; CDR3 DNA: TGTGCCAGCAGTTTATTGTACGGGGAGAGTTCGAACACTGAAGCTTTCTTT
clone size: once; J gene: TRBJ2-7; D gene: TRBD2; V gene: TRBV7-6; CDR3 protein: CASSLAGLAGYEQYF; CDR3 DNA: TGTGCCAGCAGCTTAGCGGGACTAGCGGGTTACGAGCAGTACTTC
clone size: once; J gene: TRBJ1-2; D gene: -; V gene: TRBV4-1; CDR3 protein: CASSPPLGGAHGYTF; CDR3 DNA: TGCGCCAGCAGCCCCCCCCTGGGAGGGGCCCATGGCTACACCTTC
clone size: -; J gene: TRBJ2-1; D gene: TRBD2; V gene: TRBV27; CDR3 protein: CASSLSAGGGYNEQFF; CDR3 DNA: TGTGCCAGCAGTTTATCGGCGGGAGGGGGCTACAATGAGCAGTTCTTC
clone size: -; J gene: TRBJ2-7; D gene: TRBD2; V gene: TRBV10-3; CDR3 protein: CAISEVPGGYEQYF; CDR3 DNA: TGTGCCATCAGTGAGGTCCCGGGAGGCTACGAGCAGTACTTC
clone size: -; J gene: TRBJ1-1; D gene: TRBD1; V gene: TRBV5-1; CDR3 protein: CASRLGQGVMAFF; CDR3 DNA: TGCGCCAGCAGATTAGGACAGGGGGTAATGGCTTTCTTT
clone size: -; J gene: TRBJ1-6; D gene: TRBD1; V gene: TRBV5-6; CDR3 protein: CASSPGTALANSPLHF; CDR3 DNA: TGTGCCAGCAGCCCTGGGACAGCTTTAGCCAATTCACCCCTCCACTTT
clone size: -; J gene: TRBJ2-7; D gene: TRBD1; V gene: TRBV27; CDR3 protein: CASSRTGGASYEQYF; CDR3 DNA: TGTGCCAGCAGCCGGACAGGGGGCGCTTCCTACGAGCAGTACTTC
clone size: few; J gene: TRBJ1-1; D gene: -; V gene: TRBV4-1; CDR3 protein: CASSQGALAFF; CDR3 DNA: TGCGCCAGCAGCCAAGGGGCCCTGGCTTTCTTT
clone size: -; J gene: TRBJ2-6; D gene: -; V gene: TRBV30; CDR3 protein: CAWTGSDVLTF; CDR3 DNA: TGTGCCTGGACTGGGAGCGACGTCCTGACTTTC
clone size: -; J gene: TRBJ2-2; D gene: -; V gene: TRBV18; CDR3 protein: CASSQYTGELFF; CDR3 DNA: TGTGCCAGCTCACAATATACCGGGGAGCTGTTTTTT
clone size: few; J gene: TRBJ2-5; D gene: -; V gene: TRBV28; CDR3 protein: CASSLRGAQYF; CDR3 DNA: TGTGCCAGCAGTTTACGGGGAGCCCAGTACTTC
clone size: -; J gene: TRBJ2-1; D gene: TRBD2; V gene: TRBV25-1; CDR3 protein: CASSRNQLAGVNNEQFF; CDR3 DNA: TGTGCCAGCAGTCGTAATCAACTAGCGGGGGTGAACAATGAGCAGTTCTTC
clone size: -; J gene: TRBJ1-6; D gene: -; V gene: TRBV10-1; CDR3 protein: CASSESTSGSPLHF; CDR3 DNA: TGCGCCAGCAGTGAGTCCACTTCAGGATCACCCCTCCACTTT
clone size: -; J gene: TRBJ2-1; D gene: -; V gene: TRBV5-1; CDR3 protein: CASSGGTPEVYNEQFF; CDR3 DNA: TGCGCCAGCAGCGGGGGGACCCCCGAAGTCTACAATGAGCAGTTCTTC
clone size: few; J gene: TRBJ1-1; D gene: -; V gene: TRBV6-6; CDR3 protein: CASSFGGGTEAFF; CDR3 DNA: TGTGCCAGCAGTTTTGGCGGGGGGACTGAAGCTTTCTTT